The sequence of this T cell receptor (beta chain) was determined in a study of blood T cell repertoires in COVID-19. For the study at large: COVID-19 samples from acute and convalescent phases originated in the United States, Italy and Spain.

Participants were aged roughly 18 to 95 years, lived in some 23 US areas, and enrolled virtually. Assignment of participants to cohorts was predicated upon participant-reported clinical history. Original processing notes: Nucleated cell number was recorded as an estimate derived from reference gene primer amplification. Assay: immunoSEQ multiplex PCR; the TCRdb copy retains only in-frame clones and omits some. The D gene and trimming were derived from the DNA, and the V and J assignments and clone size from that table. The data show approximately 380,000 clones, with approximately 90% seen just once and more than 0.95% held by the top ten. This TCR was recovered from a young woman who had recovered from COVID-19. Sequenced material: PBMCs or T cells enriched from blood (not recorded which).

The CDR3 reads CASSILAGEYNEQFF. The CDR3, as DNA: TGTGCCAGCAGTATACTAGCGGGGGAGTACAATGAGCAGTTCTTC. The chain joins TRBV6-4 to TRBJ2-1; 11 bases map to TRBD2. Germline CDR1 reads MRHNA; CDR2 reads SNTAGT. V trimming: 5 bases; J trimming: 4 bases; junction bases outside the gene matches: 4. The length of the CDR3 is 15 residues.